These T cell receptor beta chains were read from a single sample in a study of beta chain features in type 1 diabetes. Profiled with immunoSEQ multiplex PCR; TCRdb holds only in-frame clones, not every one. The table records hundreds of thousands of clones, more than 13% of them present only once. Sequencing input: naive CD4+ T cells from blood. These receptors originate from a man aged 18-30 years with type 1 diabetes. CDR3s include the opening cysteine and the closing phenylalanine or tryptophan. D genes are given only for firm matches. Expanded clones are given a class, and other clones once, few, many or no size at all.

abundance,j_gene,d_gene,v_gene,CDR3nt,CDR3aa
few,TRBJ2-1,TRBD2,TRBV7-2,TGTGCCAGCAGCGTATGGACTAGCGGCTACAATGAGCAGTTCTTC,CASSVWTSGYNEQFF
NA,TRBJ2-7,TRBD1,TRBV7-9,TGTGCCAGCAGTTTAATCAGAACAGGGGAGACCTACGAGCAGTACTTC,CASSLIRTGETYEQYF
NA,TRBJ1-2,NA,TRBV19,TGTGCCAGTAGTACCCGGGACGGTCCTGGCTATGGCTACACCTTC,CASSTRDGPGYGYTF
NA,TRBJ2-5,NA,TRBV29-1,TGCAGCCTTGGAATAGGTGGAGAGACCCAGTACTTC,CSLGIGGETQYF
NA,TRBJ2-4,NA,TRBV7-2,TGTGCCAGCAGCTCCACAGACAAAAACATTCAGTACTTC,CASSSTDKNIQYF
few,TRBJ2-5,NA,TRBV5-1,TGCGCCAGCAGCTTATCAGTCCAAGAGACCCAGTACTTC,CASSLSVQETQYF
NA,TRBJ2-5,NA,TRBV7-6,TGTGCCAGCAGCTTGATGGGAGAGACCCAGTACTTC,CASSLMGETQYF
NA,TRBJ1-1,NA,TRBV18,TGTGCCAGCTCACCTCCAGGCGGGGATTGGACTGAAGCTTTCTTT,CASSPPGGDWTEAFF
few,TRBJ1-4,TRBD1,TRBV27,TGTGCCAGCAGTCCCCGGACAGGGTCGTATGAAAAACTGTTTTTT,CASSPRTGSYEKLFF
NA,TRBJ2-1,NA,TRBV5-1,TGCGCCAGCAGCTTGAGGCTTCTGAGCTCCTACAATGAGCAGTTCTTC,CASSLRLLSSYNEQFF
few,TRBJ2-7,TRBD1,TRBV6-5,TGTGCCAGCAGTTACGGACAGGAGGTATACGAGCAGTACTTC,CASSYGQEVYEQYF
NA,TRBJ1-1,TRBD1,TRBV6-6,TGTGCCACCCGCCAGGGGGCTGTGGCTGAAGCTTTCTTT,CATRQGAVAEAFF
few,TRBJ2-5,NA,TRBV7-9,TGTGCCAGCATGCAACTAGCCCAAGAGACCCAGTACTTC,CASMQLAQETQYF
NA,TRBJ1-1,NA,TRBV15,TGTGCCACCAGCAGAGATCATTCGGGGAGGTCTACTGAAGCTTTCTTT,CATSRDHSGRSTEAFF
few,TRBJ2-5,NA,TRBV7-6,TGTGCCAGCAGCATGGAAGAGACCCAGTACTTC,CASSMEETQYF
few,TRBJ1-6,NA,TRBV11-2,TGTGCCAGCAGCCCGGGGAATTCACCCCTCCACTTT,CASSPGNSPLHF
NA,TRBJ1-6,TRBD1,TRBV30,TGTGCCTGGAGTTGGGGCCGGGACAGCTCCTATAATTCACCCCTCCACTTT,CAWSWGRDSSYNSPLHF
few,TRBJ2-7,TRBD2,TRBV9,TGTGCCAGCAGCGTAGAACCAGCGGGGGTCCACGAGCAGTACTTC,CASSVEPAGVHEQYF
few,TRBJ1-4,NA,TRBV25-1,TGTGCCAGCGCTCCGGGGTCTGAAAAACTGTTTTTT,CASAPGSEKLFF
NA,TRBJ1-1,NA,TRBV5-1,TGCGCCAGCAGCTTGGACCCGAGCGGCACTGAAGCTTTCTTT,CASSLDPSGTEAFF
few,TRBJ2-2,TRBD1,TRBV4-1,TGCGCCAGCAGCCAAGCCGGGACAGGGGGCTCCGGGGAGCTGTTTTTT,CASSQAGTGGSGELFF
few,TRBJ2-4,NA,TRBV5-1,TGCGCCAGCAGCTTGACGGGGCTTGAAAAAAACATTCAGTACTTC,CASSLTGLEKNIQYF
NA,TRBJ2-3,NA,TRBV7-9,TGTGCCAGCACCTACACGGACCGTGGGCAGTATTTT,CASTYTDRGQYF
few,TRBJ2-5,NA,TRBV30,TGTGCCTGGACCGGAGGGGAACGGTGGGGGACCCAGTACTTC,CAWTGGERWGTQYF
few,TRBJ2-7,TRBD2,TRBV29-1,TGCAGCGTCCGACCCTCCGGGACTAGGAGCTCCTACGAGCAGTACTTC,CSVRPSGTRSSYEQYF
NA,TRBJ2-5,NA,TRBV5-1,TGCGCCAGCAGCCCTGCGAAAGAGACCCAGTACTTC,CASSPAKETQYF
NA,TRBJ2-3,NA,TRBV9,TGTGCCAGCAGCGGGGCCTTTAGGGGGAGTCGCACAGATACGCAGTATTTT,CASSGAFRGSRTDTQYF
NA,TRBJ2-2,NA,TRBV30,TGTGCCTGGAGTCCTGACAGTAATTCCGGGGAGCTGTTTTTT,CAWSPDSNSGELFF
few,TRBJ2-1,TRBD2,TRBV9,TGTGCCAGCAGCGTAGGAGTGCGGGAGGCCCGAGATGAGCAGTTCTTC,CASSVGVREARDEQFF
NA,TRBJ2-1,NA,TRBV30,TGTGCCTGGAGTGTATTGGAATACAATGAGCAGTTCTTC,CAWSVLEYNEQFF
few,TRBJ2-1,TRBD1,TRBV5-1,TGCGCCAGCAGCCAAGACAGGGAAGGGAATGAGCAGTTCTTC,CASSQDREGNEQFF
NA,TRBJ1-1,TRBD1,TRBV25-1,TGTGCCAGCAGTGAACCAGGGGGAAGAACTGAAGCTTTCTTT,CASSEPGGRTEAFF
NA,TRBJ2-3,TRBD2,TRBV6-5,TGTGCCAGCAGTTACGATGGCGGGGGAGTTACAGATACGCAGTATTTT,CASSYDGGGVTDTQYF
few,TRBJ1-2,NA,TRBV2,TGTGCCAGCAGTGAACGGCACGGTGGCTACACCTTC,CASSERHGGYTF
NA,TRBJ1-2,NA,TRBV9,TGTGCCAGCAGCGCGCGGGACCCCGGGAGGGGTTATGGCTACACCTTC,CASSARDPGRGYGYTF
NA,TRBJ1-2,NA,TRBV28,TGTGCCAGCAGTTTGAGGGACTTTGGCTACACCTTC,CASSLRDFGYTF